This TCR beta chain was sequenced in a study of blood T cells in healthy people across ages. This clonotype was counted between two and nine times. Germline CDR1 reads WSHSY; CDR2 reads SAAADI. Trimming cost V 5 bases and J 3 bases; bases outside gene matches: 8. This CDR3 comprises 16 residues. A second PCR of 7 to 11 cycles used a sample-barcoded 5' primer and a J-beta primer mix. MiXCR was run by TCRdb on the 5' RACE reads, yielding one entry per CDR3 protein. This sample has hundreds of thousands of distinct CDR3 sequences, with around 20% found just once. Material: blood. This clonotype originated in a man aged 70 or older in good health. The chain couples TRBV10-2 to TRBJ1-5; 9 positions agree with TRBD1. CDR3 loop: CASSSLDRGNNQPQHF. CDR3 in DNA: TGCGCCAGCAGTTCATTAGACAGGGGGAACAATCAGCCCCAGCATTTT.